The 2 T cell receptor beta chains below all came from one sample that was sequenced in a study of identical twins. TCRdb used MiXCR to reprocess the 5' RACE reads, holding one entry per CDR3 protein. This sample has roughly 690,000 distinct CDR3 sequences, with around 21% found just once. These sequences were also reported in another study, on T cells expressing NK-cell markers.

The specimen sequenced was PBMCs. The receptor source for this set is a woman between 18 and 29 years old in good health.

This clonotype was seen a handful of times. CDR3 protein: CASSHLGGAYTEAFF. The CDR3 region has the DNA TGTGCCAGCAGCCACTTGGGGGGCGCCTACACTGAAGCTTTCTTT. The chain carries TRBV3-1 and TRBJ1-1, with D perhaps TRBD1 (6 bases). Germline assignment: CDR1 LGHDT and CDR2 YNNKEL (reference sequence). The CDR3 spans 15 residues. V was cut by 3 bases and J by 3 bases, with 14 bases left in between.

CDR3 nucleotide sequence: TGCGCCAGCAGCTCAGGACAGGACGCTGAAGCTTTCTTT. Protein sequence: CASSSGQDAEAFF. The rearrangement joins TRBV5-1 to TRBJ1-1, with 7 nucleotides matching TRBD1. V was pared by 3 bases and J by 6 bases, with 5 bases of the junction left unmatched. From germline, CDR1 is SGHRS and CDR2 YFSETQ. The CDR3 has 13 residues.